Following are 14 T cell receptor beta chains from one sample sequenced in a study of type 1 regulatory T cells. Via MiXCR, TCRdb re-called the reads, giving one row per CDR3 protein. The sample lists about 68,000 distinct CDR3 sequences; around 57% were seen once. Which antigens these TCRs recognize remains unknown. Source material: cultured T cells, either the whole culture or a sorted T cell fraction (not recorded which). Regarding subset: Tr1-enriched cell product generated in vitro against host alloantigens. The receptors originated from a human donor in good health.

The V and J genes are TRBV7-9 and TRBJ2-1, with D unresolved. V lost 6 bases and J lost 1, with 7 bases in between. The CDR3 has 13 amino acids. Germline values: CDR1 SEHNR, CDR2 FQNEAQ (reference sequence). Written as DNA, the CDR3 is TGTGCCAGCAGAGGGTCATCCTACAATGAGCAGTTCTTC. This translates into CASRGSSYNEQFF.

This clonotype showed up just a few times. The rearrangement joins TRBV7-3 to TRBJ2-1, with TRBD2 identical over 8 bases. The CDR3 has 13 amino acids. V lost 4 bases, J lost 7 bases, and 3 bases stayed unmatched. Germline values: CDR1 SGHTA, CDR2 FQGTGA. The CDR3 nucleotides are TGTGCCAGCAGCTCAGTAGCGGGAAATGAGCAGTTCTTC. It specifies CASSSVAGNEQFF.

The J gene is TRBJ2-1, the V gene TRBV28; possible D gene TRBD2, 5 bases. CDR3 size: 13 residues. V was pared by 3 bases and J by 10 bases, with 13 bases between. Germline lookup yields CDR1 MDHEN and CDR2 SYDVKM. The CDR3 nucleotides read TGTGCCAGCAGTTTCCCACTAGTCAGCGAGCAGTTCTTC. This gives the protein CASSFPLVSEQFF.

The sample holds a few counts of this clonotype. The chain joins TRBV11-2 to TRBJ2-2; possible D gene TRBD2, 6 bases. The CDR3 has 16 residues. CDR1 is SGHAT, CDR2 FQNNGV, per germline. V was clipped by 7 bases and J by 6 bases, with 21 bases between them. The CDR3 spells CASKYLPGEIAGELFF. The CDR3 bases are TGTGCCAGCAAGTATCTTCCGGGAGAAATCGCCGGGGAGCTGTTTTTT.

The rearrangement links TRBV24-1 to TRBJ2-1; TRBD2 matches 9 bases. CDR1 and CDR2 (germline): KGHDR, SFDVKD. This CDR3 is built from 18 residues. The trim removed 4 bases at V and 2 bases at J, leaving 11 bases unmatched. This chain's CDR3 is CATSEGLAPSRPYNEQFF. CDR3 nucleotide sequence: TGTGCCACCAGTGAGGGACTAGCACCGAGTCGCCCCTACAATGAGCAGTTCTTC.

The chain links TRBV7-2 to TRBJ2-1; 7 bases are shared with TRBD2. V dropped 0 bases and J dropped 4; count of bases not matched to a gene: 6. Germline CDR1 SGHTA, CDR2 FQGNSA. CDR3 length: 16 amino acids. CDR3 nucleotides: TGTGCCAGCAGCTTAGCGGGCGGGAGTCGATACAATGAGCAGTTCTTC. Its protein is CASSLAGGSRYNEQFF.

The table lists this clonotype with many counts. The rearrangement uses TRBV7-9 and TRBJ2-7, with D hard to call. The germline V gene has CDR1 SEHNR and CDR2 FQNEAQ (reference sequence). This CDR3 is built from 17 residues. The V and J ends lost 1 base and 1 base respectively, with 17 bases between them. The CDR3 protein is CASSLGPGPALSYEQYF. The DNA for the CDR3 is TGTGCCAGCAGCTTAGGTCCCGGCCCCGCCTTGTCCTACGAGCAGTACTTC.

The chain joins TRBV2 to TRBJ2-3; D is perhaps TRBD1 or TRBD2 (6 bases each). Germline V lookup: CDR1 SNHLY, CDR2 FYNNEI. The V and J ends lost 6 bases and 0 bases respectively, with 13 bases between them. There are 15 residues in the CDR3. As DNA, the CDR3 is TGTGCCAGCAGGTACCTAGGGGGGAGCACAGATACGCAGTATTTT. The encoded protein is CASRYLGGSTDTQYF. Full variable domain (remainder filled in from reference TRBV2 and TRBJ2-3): EPEVTQTPSHQVTQMGQEVILRCVPISNHLYFYWYRQILGQKVEFLVSFYNNEISEKSEIFDDQFSVERPDGSNFTLKIRSTKLEDSAMYFCASRYLGGSTDTQYFGPGTRLTVL.

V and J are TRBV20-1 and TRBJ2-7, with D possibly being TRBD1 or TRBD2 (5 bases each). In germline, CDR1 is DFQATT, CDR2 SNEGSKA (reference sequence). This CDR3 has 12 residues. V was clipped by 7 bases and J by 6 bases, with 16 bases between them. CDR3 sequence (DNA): TGCAGTGTTTTTCGGTCTGGGGGCGAGCAGTACTTC. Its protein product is CSVFRSGGEQYF.

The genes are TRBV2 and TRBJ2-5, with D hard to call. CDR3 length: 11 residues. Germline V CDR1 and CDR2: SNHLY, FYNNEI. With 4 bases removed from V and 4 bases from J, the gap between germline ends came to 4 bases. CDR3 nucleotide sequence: TGTGCCAGCAGTGTAATAGAGACCCAGTACTTC. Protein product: CASSVIETQYF. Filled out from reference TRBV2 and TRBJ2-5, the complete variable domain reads EPEVTQTPSHQVTQMGQEVILRCVPISNHLYFYWYRQILGQKVEFLVSFYNNEISEKSEIFDDQFSVERPDGSNFTLKIRSTKLEDSAMYFCASSVIETQYFGPGTRLLVL.

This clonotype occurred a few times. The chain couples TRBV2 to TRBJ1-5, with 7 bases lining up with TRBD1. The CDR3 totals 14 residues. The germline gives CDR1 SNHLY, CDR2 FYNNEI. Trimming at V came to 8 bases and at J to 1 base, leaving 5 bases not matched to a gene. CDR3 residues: CASQDRSSNQPQHF. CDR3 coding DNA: TGTGCCAGCCAGGACAGGTCCAGCAATCAGCCCCAGCATTTT.

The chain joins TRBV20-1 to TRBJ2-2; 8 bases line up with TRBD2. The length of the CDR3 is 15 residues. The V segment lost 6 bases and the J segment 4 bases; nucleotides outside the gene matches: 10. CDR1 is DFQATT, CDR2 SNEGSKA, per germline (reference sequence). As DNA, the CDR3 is TGCAGTGCCGCCAGCGGGAGCGGGGGCACCGGGGAGCTGTTTTTT. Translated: CSAASGSGGTGELFF.

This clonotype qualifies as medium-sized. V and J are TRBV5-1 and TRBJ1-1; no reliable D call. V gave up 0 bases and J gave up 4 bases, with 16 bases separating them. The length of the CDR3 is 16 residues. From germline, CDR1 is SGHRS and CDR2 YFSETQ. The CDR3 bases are TGCGCCAGCAGCTTGGCCGGGCCCGATCTGGGCACTGAAGCTTTCTTT. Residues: CASSLAGPDLGTEAFF.

The CDR3 loop reads CASSRGLLTDTQYF. CDR3 sequence (DNA): TGCGCCAGCAGCCGGGGACTACTCACAGATACGCAGTATTTT. This rearrangement joins TRBV5-1 to TRBJ2-3; TRBD2 agrees at 7 bases. Germline trimming cut 4 bases from V and 2 bases from J; bases unmatched to any gene: 4. This CDR3 is built from 14 residues. Germline V gives CDR1 SGHRS, CDR2 YFSETQ.